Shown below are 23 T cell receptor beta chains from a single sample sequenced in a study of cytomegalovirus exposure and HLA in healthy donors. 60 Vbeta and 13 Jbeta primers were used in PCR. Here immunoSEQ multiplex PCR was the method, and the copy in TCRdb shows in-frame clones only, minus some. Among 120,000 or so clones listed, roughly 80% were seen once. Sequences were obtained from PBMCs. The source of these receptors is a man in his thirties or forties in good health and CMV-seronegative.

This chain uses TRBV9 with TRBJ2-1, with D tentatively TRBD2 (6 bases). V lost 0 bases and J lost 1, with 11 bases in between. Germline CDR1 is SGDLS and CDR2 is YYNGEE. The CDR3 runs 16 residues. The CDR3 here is CASSVASRGSYNEQFF. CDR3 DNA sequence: TGTGCCAGCAGCGTAGCTTCTCGGGGGTCCTACAATGAGCAGTTCTTC.

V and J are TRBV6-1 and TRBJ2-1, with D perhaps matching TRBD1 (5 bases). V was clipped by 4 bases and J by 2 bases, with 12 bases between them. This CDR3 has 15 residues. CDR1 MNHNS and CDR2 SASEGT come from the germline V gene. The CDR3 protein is CASSVREEPYNEQFF. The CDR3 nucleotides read TGTGCCAGCAGTGTCAGGGAAGAACCCTACAATGAGCAGTTCTTC.

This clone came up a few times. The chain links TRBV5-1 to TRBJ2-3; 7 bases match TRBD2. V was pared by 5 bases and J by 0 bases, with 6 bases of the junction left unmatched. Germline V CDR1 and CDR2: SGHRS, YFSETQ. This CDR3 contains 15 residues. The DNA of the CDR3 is TGCGCCAGCAGGCCTGCTAGCGGTAGCACAGATACGCAGTATTTT. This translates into CASRPASGSTDTQYF.

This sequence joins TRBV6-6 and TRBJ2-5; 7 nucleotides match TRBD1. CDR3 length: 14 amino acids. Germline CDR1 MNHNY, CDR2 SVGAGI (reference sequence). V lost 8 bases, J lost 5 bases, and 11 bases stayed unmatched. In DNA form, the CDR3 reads TGTGCCAGCTGCTCGACGGGACAGAGGGAGACCCAGTACTTC. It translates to CASCSTGQRETQYF.

The CDR3 DNA is TGTGCCAGCAGTTTTGAACAGGTTCCGAACACCGGGGAGCTGTTTTTT. Translating gives CASSFEQVPNTGELFF. The V and J genes are TRBV6-5 and TRBJ2-2; D possibly corresponds to TRBD1 (5 bases). The CDR3 spans 16 residues. CDR1 is MNHEY and CDR2 is SVGAGI in the germline V gene. The V gene lost 4 bases and the J gene lost 0 bases, with 12 bases spanning the gap.

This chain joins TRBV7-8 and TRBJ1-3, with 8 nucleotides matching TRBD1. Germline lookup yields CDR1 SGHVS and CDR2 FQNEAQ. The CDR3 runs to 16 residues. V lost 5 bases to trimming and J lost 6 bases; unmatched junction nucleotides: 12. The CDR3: CASSHRRAGGENTIYF. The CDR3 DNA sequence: TGTGCCAGCAGCCACAGGAGGGCAGGGGGCGAAAACACCATATATTTT.

CDR3 coding DNA: TGTGCCAGCAGTATAGCCAGAAAATACGGAAACACCATATATTTT. It encodes CASSIARKYGNTIYF. The J gene is TRBJ1-3, the V gene TRBV25-1; unclear D gene. The CDR3 is 15 amino acids. CDR1 and CDR2 (germline): MGHDK, SYGVNS. Trimming removed 5 bases from V and 4 bases from J, with 15 bases in between.

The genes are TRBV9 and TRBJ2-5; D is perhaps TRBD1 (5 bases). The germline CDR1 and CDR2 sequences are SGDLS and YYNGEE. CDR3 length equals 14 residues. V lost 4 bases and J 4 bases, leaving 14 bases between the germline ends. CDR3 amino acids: CASSMTGRAETQYF. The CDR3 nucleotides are TGTGCCAGCAGCATGACTGGCAGGGCAGAGACCCAGTACTTC. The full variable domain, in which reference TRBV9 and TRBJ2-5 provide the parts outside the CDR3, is DSGVTQTPKHLITATGQRVTLRCSPRSGDLSVYWYQQSLDQGLQFLIQYYNGEERAKGNILERFSAQQFPDLHSELNLSSLELGDSALYFCASSMTGRAETQYFGPGTRLLVL.

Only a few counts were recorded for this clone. The CDR3 loop is CASRDGISTQGMNTEAFF. The CDR3 DNA follows: TGTGCCAGTAGGGATGGGATAAGTACTCAGGGTATGAACACTGAAGCTTTCTTT. V and J are TRBV19 and TRBJ1-1, with TRBD1 as a possible D gene (5 bases). The CDR3 runs 18 residues. V lost 6 bases to trimming and J lost 0 bases, with 23 bases between them. Germline-derived CDR1 and CDR2 are LNHDA and SQIVND (reference sequence).

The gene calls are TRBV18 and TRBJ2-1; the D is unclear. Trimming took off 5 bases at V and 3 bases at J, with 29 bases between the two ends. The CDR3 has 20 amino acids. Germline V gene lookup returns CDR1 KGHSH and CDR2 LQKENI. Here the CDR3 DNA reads TGTGCCAGCTCAGCCCCCTGGCGAGGATCCCAAAATATTTACTACAATGAGCAGTTCTTC. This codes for CASSAPWRGSQNIYYNEQFF.

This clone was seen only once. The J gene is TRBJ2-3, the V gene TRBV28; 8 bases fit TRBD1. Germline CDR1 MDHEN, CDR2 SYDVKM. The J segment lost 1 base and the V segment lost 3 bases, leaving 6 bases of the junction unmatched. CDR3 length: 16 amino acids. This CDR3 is CASSFRGLGGTDTQYF. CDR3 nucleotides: TGTGCCAGCAGTTTCAGGGGGCTGGGGGGCACAGATACGCAGTATTTT.

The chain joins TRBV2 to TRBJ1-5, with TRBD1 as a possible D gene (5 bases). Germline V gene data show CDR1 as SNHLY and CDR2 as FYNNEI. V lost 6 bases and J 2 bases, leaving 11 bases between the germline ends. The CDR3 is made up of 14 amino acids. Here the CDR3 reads CASRIQDGNQPQHF. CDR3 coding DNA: TGTGCCAGCAGGATACAGGACGGCAATCAGCCCCAGCATTTT.

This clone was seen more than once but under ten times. The CDR3 nucleotides are TGTGCCAGCAGTTACTCGCGAGCGGGAAGCACAGATACGCAGTATTTT. It translates to CASSYSRAGSTDTQYF. V usage is TRBV6-5 and J usage is TRBJ2-3; 7 bases are a match to TRBD2. CDR1 is MNHEY and CDR2 is SVGAGI in the germline V gene. V shed 0 bases and J 0 bases; nucleotides not matched to a gene: 3. CDR3 length equals 16 residues.

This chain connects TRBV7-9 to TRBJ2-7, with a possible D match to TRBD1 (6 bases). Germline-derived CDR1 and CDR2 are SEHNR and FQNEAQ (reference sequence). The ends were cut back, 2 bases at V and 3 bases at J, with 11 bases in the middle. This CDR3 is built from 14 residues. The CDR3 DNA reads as TGTGCCAGCAGCTTATCGAGGGGGTACTACGAGCAGTACTTC. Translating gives CASSLSRGYYEQYF.

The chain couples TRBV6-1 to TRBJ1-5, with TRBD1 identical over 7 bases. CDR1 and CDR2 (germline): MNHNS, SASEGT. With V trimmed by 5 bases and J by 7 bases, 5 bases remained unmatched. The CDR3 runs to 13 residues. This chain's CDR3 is CASSISQGQPQHF. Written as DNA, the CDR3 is TGTGCCAGCAGTATCTCACAGGGGCAGCCCCAGCATTTT.

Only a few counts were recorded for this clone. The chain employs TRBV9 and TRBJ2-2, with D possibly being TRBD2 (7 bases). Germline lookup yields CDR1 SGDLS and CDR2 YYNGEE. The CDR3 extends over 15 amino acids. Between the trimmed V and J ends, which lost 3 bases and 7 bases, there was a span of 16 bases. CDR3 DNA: TGTGCCAGCAGCGCTGGTAGGGGGGGCGTCGGGGAGCTGTTTTTT. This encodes CASSAGRGGVGELFF.

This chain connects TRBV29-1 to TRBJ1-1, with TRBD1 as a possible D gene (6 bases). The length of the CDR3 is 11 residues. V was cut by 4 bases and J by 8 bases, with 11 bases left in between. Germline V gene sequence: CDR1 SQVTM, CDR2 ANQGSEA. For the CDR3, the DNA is TGCAGCGTTGCACAGGGCCCCGAAGCTTTCTTT. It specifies CSVAQGPEAFF.

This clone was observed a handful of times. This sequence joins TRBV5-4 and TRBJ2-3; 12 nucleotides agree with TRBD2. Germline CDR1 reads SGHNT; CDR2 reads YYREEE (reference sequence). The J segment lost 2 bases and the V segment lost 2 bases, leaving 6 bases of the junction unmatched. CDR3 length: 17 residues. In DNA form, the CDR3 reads TGTGCCAGCAGCTTCAAACTAGCGGGAGGTCCCACAGATACGCAGTATTTT. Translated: CASSFKLAGGPTDTQYF.

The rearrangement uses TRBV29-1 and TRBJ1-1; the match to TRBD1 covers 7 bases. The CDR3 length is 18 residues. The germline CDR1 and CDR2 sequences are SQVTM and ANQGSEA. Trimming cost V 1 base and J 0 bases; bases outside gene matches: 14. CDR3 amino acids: CSVEVERQGQIMNTEAFF. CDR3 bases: TGCAGCGTTGAAGTTGAGAGACAGGGACAAATCATGAACACTGAAGCTTTCTTT.

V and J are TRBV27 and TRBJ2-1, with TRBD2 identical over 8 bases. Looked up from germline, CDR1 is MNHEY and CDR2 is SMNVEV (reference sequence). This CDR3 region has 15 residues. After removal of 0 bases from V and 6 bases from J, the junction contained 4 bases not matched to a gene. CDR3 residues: CASSLSAGGSNEQFF. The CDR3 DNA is TGTGCCAGCAGTTTATCTGCGGGAGGCAGCAATGAGCAGTTCTTC.

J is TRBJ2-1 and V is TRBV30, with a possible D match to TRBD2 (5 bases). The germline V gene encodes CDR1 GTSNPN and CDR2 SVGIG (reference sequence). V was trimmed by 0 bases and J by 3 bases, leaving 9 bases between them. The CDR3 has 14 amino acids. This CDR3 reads CAWSVRGDYNEQFF. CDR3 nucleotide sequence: TGTGCCTGGAGTGTACGGGGAGACTACAATGAGCAGTTCTTC. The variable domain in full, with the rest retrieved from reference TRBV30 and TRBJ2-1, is SQTIHQWPATLVQPVGSPLSLECTVEGTSNPNLYWYRQAAGRGLQLLFYSVGIGQISSEVPQNLSASRPQDRQFILSSKKLLLSDSGFYLCAWSVRGDYNEQFFGPGTRLTVL.

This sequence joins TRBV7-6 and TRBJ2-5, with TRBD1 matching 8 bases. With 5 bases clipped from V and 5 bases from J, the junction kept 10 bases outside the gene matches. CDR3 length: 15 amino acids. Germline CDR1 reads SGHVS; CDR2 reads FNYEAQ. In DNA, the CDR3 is TGTGCCAGCAGCCCCCGGACAGGGCTTTGGGAGACCCAGTACTTC. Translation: CASSPRTGLWETQYF.

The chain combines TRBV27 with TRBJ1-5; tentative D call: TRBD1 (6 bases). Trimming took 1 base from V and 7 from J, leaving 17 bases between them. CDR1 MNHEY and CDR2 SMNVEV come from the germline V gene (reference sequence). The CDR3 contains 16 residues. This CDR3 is CASSLWRYRALQPQHF. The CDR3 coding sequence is TGTGCCAGCAGTTTATGGCGATACAGGGCTTTGCAGCCCCAGCATTTT.